This T cell receptor beta chain was sequenced in a study of beta chain features in type 1 diabetes. J lost 1 base, V lost 4 bases, and 6 bases had no gene match. The CDR3 spans 15 residues. CDR1 and CDR2 (germline): LNHDA, SQIVND (reference sequence). What was sequenced were expressed TCRB transcripts, since all of the isolated RNA had been reverse transcribed. Each sample of naive, central memory or regulatory T cells had, on average, around 3.5 million reads. Libraries were prepared by immunoSEQ multiplex PCR; TCRdb keeps only in-frame clonotypes and omits some of them. Among under 550,000 clones listed, around 10% were seen once. Turning to this clone: Its antigen remains unidentified.

Overall study findings and caveats: Sampled from patients, naive, central memory and Treg TCRB repertoires appeared more similar than those sampled from healthy donors.

The rearrangement joins TRBV19 to TRBJ1-2, with TRBD1 identical over 7 bases. The sequence was obtained from a young woman in good health. Sequenced input: naive CD4+ T cells from blood. The CDR3 DNA sequence: TGTGCCAGTAGTAGAGCGACAGGGATTAACTATGGCTACACCTTC. Encoded protein: CASSRATGINYGYTF.